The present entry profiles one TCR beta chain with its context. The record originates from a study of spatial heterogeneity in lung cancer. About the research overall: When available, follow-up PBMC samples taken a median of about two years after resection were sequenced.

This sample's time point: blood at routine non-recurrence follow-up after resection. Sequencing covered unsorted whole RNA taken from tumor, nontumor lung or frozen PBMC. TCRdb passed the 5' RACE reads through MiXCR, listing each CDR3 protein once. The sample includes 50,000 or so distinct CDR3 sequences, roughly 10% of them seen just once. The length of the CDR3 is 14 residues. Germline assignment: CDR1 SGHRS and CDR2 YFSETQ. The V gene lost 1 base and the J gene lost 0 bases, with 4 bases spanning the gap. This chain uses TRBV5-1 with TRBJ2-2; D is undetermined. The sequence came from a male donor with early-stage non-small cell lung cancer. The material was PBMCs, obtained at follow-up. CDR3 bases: TGCGCCAGCAGCTTGTCACCGAACACCGGGGAGCTGTTTTTT. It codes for CASSLSPNTGELFF. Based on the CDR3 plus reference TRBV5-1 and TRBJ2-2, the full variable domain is KAGVTQTPRYLIKTRGQQVTLSCSPISGHRSVSWYQQTPGQGLQFLFEYFSETQRNKGNFPGRFSGRQFSNSRSEMNVSTLELGDSALYLCASSLSPNTGELFFGEGSRLTVL.